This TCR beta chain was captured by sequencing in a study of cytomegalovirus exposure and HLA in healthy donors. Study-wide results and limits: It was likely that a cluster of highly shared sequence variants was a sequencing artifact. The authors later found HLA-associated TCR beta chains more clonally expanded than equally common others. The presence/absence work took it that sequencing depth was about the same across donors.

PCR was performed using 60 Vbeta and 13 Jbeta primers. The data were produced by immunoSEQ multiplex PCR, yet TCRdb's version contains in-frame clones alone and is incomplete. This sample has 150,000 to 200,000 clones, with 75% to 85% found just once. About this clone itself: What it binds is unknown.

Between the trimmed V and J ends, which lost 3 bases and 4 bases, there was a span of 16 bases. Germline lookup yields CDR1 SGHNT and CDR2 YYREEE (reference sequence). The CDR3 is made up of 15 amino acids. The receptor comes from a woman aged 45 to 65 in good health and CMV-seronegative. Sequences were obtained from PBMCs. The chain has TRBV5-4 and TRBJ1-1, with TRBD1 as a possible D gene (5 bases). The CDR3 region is CASSSLGRVGTEAFF. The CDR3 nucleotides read TGTGCCAGCAGCTCCCTGGGCAGGGTGGGCACTGAAGCTTTCTTT. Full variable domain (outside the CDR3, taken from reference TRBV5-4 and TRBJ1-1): ETGVTQSPTHLIKTRGQQVTLRCSSQSGHNTVSWYQQALGQGPQFIFQYYREEENGRGNFPPRFSGLQFPNYSSELNVNALELDDSALYLCASSSLGRVGTEAFFGQGTRLTVV.